This TCR beta chain was retrieved from a study of T cells after posttransplantation cyclophosphamide. Findings and caveats of the study: TRB clonality was highly associated with recipient CMV seropositivity and reactivation. Skin or GI-infiltrating T cells shared few TRB sequences with blood. Later post-transplant blood repertoires were often dominated by donor CD8+ memory clones.

About this clone: The antigen is undetermined.

The CDR3 sequence is 13 residues long. Trimming stripped 6 bases from V and 7 bases from J, with 14 bases between. The germline gives CDR1 SGHRS, CDR2 YFSETQ. This table comes from immunoSEQ multiplex PCR, and its TCRdb copy is limited to in-frame clones, with some not included. The sample records tens of thousands of clones, more than 80% being singletons. Material for sequencing was PBMCs. The V and J genes are TRBV5-1 and TRBJ1-5, with D perhaps matching TRBD1 (5 bases). The receptor was isolated from a man aged 50 to 60. The chain's CDR3 is CASIGRVIQPQHF. In DNA, the CDR3 is TGCGCCAGCATTGGCAGGGTGATCCAGCCCCAGCATTTT.